These 20 T cell receptor beta chains were all obtained from the same sample, sequenced in a study of blood T cell repertoires in COVID-19. Libraries were prepared by immunoSEQ multiplex PCR; TCRdb keeps only in-frame clonotypes and omits some of them. This table has over 200,000 clones, approximately 80% appearing once. Sequencing was performed on PBMCs or T cells enriched from blood (not recorded which). All receptors derive from a woman aged 50 to 60 with acute COVID-19.

The chain is built from TRBV28 and TRBJ2-1, with 7 bases fitting TRBD1. Germline CDR1 reads MDHEN; CDR2 reads SYDVKM. This CDR3 has 14 amino acids. The V and J ends lost 5 bases and 3 bases, in that order; junction bases with no gene match: 4. CDR3 sequence reads: CASSPRTGYNEQFF. In nucleotides, the CDR3 is TGTGCCAGCAGTCCCCGGACAGGCTACAATGAGCAGTTCTTC.

The genes are TRBV3-1 (or the pseudogene TRBV3-2) and TRBJ2-1; D unclear. Per the germline V gene, CDR1 is LGHDT and CDR2 is YNNKEL (reference sequence). This CDR3 has 12 amino acids. Deletions cut 2 bases from V and 7 bases from J, with 6 bases between. DNA of the CDR3: TGTGCCAGCAGCCAACTCCGGAATGAGCAGTTCTTC. Translating it yields CASSQLRNEQFF.

The chain uses TRBV7-9 and TRBJ1-1, with TRBD1 matching over 7 bases. The CDR3 covers 12 residues. Germline lookup yields CDR1 SEHNR and CDR2 FQNEAQ (reference sequence). The V and J ends lost 1 base and 11 bases, in that order; junction bases with no gene match: 4. Here the CDR3 reads CASSLDRGRAFF. The CDR3 nucleotides read TGTGCCAGCAGCTTAGACAGGGGTAGGGCTTTCTTT.

The rearrangement links TRBV7-9 to TRBJ2-3; 8 bases fit TRBD2. Germline CDR1 is SEHNR and CDR2 is FQNEAQ (reference sequence). This CDR3 has 14 residues. V dropped 1 base and J dropped 6; count of bases not matched to a gene: 3. CDR3 in amino acids: CASSLGGGRDTQYF. For the CDR3, the DNA is TGTGCCAGCAGCTTAGGCGGGGGGCGGGATACGCAGTATTTT.

The rearrangement joins TRBV5-1 to TRBJ2-1; D gene ambiguous. Looked up from germline, CDR1 is SGHRS and CDR2 is YFSETQ. This CDR3 is built from 14 residues. The V end lost 4 bases, the J end lost 6 bases, and 14 bases lay between the germline ends. CDR3 amino acids: CASSPPSAVNEQFF. CDR3 nucleotide sequence: TGCGCCAGCAGCCCACCCTCTGCGGTCAATGAGCAGTTCTTC.

The V call is TRBV19, the J call TRBJ1-6, with no clear D. The CDR3 spans 16 residues. Germline loops: CDR1 LNHDA, CDR2 SQIVND (reference sequence). The V gene lost 3 bases and the J gene lost 7 bases, with 16 bases spanning the gap. This CDR3 is CASSILTANFNSPLHF. In nucleotides, the CDR3 is TGTGCCAGTAGTATTCTTACAGCCAACTTCAATTCACCCCTCCACTTT.

The chain employs TRBV28 and TRBJ2-2, with TRBD1 as a possible D gene (6 bases). The germline V gene encodes CDR1 MDHEN and CDR2 SYDVKM. V lost 6 bases and J 1 base, leaving 9 bases between the germline ends. This CDR3 is built from 14 residues. Here the CDR3 DNA reads TGTGCCAGCAGGCAGACAGGGAACACCGGGGAGCTGTTTTTT. Translated, it gives CASRQTGNTGELFF. Using reference TRBV28 and TRBJ2-2 for the parts outside the CDR3, the full variable domain is DVKVTQSSRYLVKRTGEKVFLECVQDMDHENMFWYRQDPGLGLRLIYFSYDVKMKEKGDIPEGYSVSREKKERFSLILESASTNQTSMYLCASRQTGNTGELFFGEGSRLTVL.

The chain couples TRBV10-3 to TRBJ2-1, with 9 bases that match TRBD1. The junction had 4 bases not matched to a gene; V was cut back by 9 bases and J by 4 bases. The CDR3 extends over 13 amino acids. The germline V gene has CDR1 ENHRY and CDR2 SYGVKD. DNA for the CDR3: TGTGCCATTTCCGGGACAGGGTACAATGAGCAGTTCTTC. Translated: CAISGTGYNEQFF.

The chain employs TRBV5-5 and TRBJ2-3; 10 bases match TRBD1. This CDR3 is 16 amino acids long. CDR1 and CDR2 (germline): SGHKS, YYEKEE (reference sequence). Trimming cost V 4 bases and J 3 bases; bases outside gene matches: 8. The DNA for the CDR3 is TGTGCCAGCAGCCCGCTCGCGGGACAGGGGACAGATACGCAGTATTTT. As protein: CASSPLAGQGTDTQYF.

Regarding this clone: This sample includes further DNA sequences coding for the same CDR3. This chain uses TRBV4-3 with TRBJ1-2; TRBD1 matches at 9 bases. Germline lookup yields CDR1 LGHNA and CDR2 YSLEER. This CDR3 contains 15 residues. V was clipped by 3 bases and J by 4 bases; unmatched bases: 6. CDR3 nucleotides: TGCGCCAGCAGCCAGCAGACAGGGGGGATCTATGGCTACACCTTC. It yields the protein CASSQQTGGIYGYTF.

V and J are TRBV19 and TRBJ1-5; D remains ambiguous. Germline CDR1 is LNHDA and CDR2 is SQIVND (reference sequence). The CDR3 is 14 amino acids. V was trimmed by 7 bases and J by 7 bases, leaving 17 bases between them. CDR3 protein: CASTRARLDQPQHF. As DNA, the CDR3 is TGTGCCAGTACCAGAGCCAGACTAGACCAGCCCCAGCATTTT.

V gene TRBV10-3 combines with J gene TRBJ2-2, with D possibly being TRBD1 (5 bases). V was shortened by 4 bases and J by 1 base, with 7 bases between the two germline ends. This CDR3 is 14 amino acids long. Germline lookup yields CDR1 ENHRY and CDR2 SYGVKD. CDR3: CAISGQQNTGELFF. The CDR3 DNA sequence: TGTGCCATCAGTGGACAGCAGAACACCGGGGAGCTGTTTTTT.

V gene TRBV7-2 combines with J gene TRBJ2-7; 9 nucleotides line up with TRBD1. This CDR3 has 14 residues. J gave up 2 bases and V 7 bases, and 6 bases lay outside the gene matches. Germline V gene data show CDR1 as SGHTA and CDR2 as FQGNSA. CDR3 bases: TGTGCCAGCACCACGGGGACAGGGCCCTACGAGCAGTACTTC. Translated: CASTTGTGPYEQYF.

This chain connects TRBV5-5 to TRBJ2-3; 8 positions match TRBD2. With 0 bases clipped from V and 6 bases from J, the junction kept 3 bases outside the gene matches. The CDR3 extends over 14 amino acids. The germline V gene encodes CDR1 SGHKS and CDR2 YYEKEE (reference sequence). CDR3 residues: CASSLGLASDTQYF. CDR3 DNA sequence: TGTGCCAGCAGCTTGGGACTAGCGTCCGATACGCAGTATTTT.

The genes are TRBV9 and TRBJ1-2, with D perhaps TRBD1 (6 bases). The CDR3 is 16 amino acids. Germline CDR1 is SGDLS and CDR2 is YYNGEE. The ends were cut back, 3 bases at V and 2 bases at J, with 17 bases in the middle. The CDR3 sequence: CASSAAVGGKNYGYTF. The CDR3 DNA reads TGTGCCAGCAGCGCTGCCGTTGGGGGCAAGAACTATGGCTACACCTTC.

On this clone itself: Other DNA sequences in this sample translate to the same CDR3. The chain recombines TRBV5-1 with TRBJ2-3; D call uncertain. Germline assignment: CDR1 SGHRS and CDR2 YFSETQ. This CDR3 comprises 14 residues. V shed 0 bases and J shed 0 bases, with 5 bases lying between them. In DNA, the CDR3 is TGCGCCAGCAGCTTGGGACAAAGCACAGATACGCAGTATTTT. Its translation: CASSLGQSTDTQYF.

This sequence joins TRBV19 and TRBJ1-3; no definite D call. Germline CDR1 is LNHDA and CDR2 is SQIVND (reference sequence). Trimming took off 3 bases at V and 0 bases at J, with 12 bases between the two ends. The CDR3 loop spans 16 amino acids. DNA of the CDR3: TGTGCCAGTAGTATCCTAGACTGGAGCTCTGGAAACACCATATATTTT. Protein product: CASSILDWSSGNTIYF.

The genes are TRBV18 and TRBJ2-1; 8 bases map to TRBD1. The CDR3 contains 17 residues. V was pared by 3 bases and J by 7 bases, with 14 bases of the junction left unmatched. Looked up from germline, CDR1 is KGHSH and CDR2 is LQKENI. CDR3 DNA: TGTGCCAGCTCACCCTCGACAGGGGCCCTTGGAATTAATGAGCAGTTCTTC. It yields the protein CASSPSTGALGINEQFF.

The chain couples TRBV28 to TRBJ2-7; the D is unclear. The CDR3 has 12 residues. Germline V gene lookup returns CDR1 MDHEN and CDR2 SYDVKM. V was shortened by 7 bases and J by 4 bases, with 11 bases between the two germline ends. The CDR3 sequence: CASTTSSYEQYF. The CDR3 region has the DNA TGTGCCAGCACCACATCATCATACGAGCAGTACTTC. The complete variable domain, with remaining parts taken from reference TRBV28 and TRBJ2-7, reads DVKVTQSSRYLVKRTGEKVFLECVQDMDHENMFWYRQDPGLGLRLIYFSYDVKMKEKGDIPEGYSVSREKKERFSLILESASTNQTSMYLCASTTSSYEQYFGPGTRLTVT.

The V and J genes are TRBV21-1 and TRBJ1-1; the DNA was not used to check the table's D call, TRBD1. TRBV21-1 is deemed a pseudogene. This CDR3 is 16 amino acids long. CDR3 nucleotides: TGTGCCAGCAGCAAATTCTCAAAAGGGGGCTGTATTGAAGCTTTCTTT. Translated: CASSKFSKGGCIEAFF.